This T cell receptor (beta chain) was recovered during a study of blood T cell repertoires in COVID-19 (dated by TCRdb to about 2020). As for the study more broadly: Samples from collaborators originated in the United States, Italy and Spain and spanned both the acute and convalescent phases of COVID-19. The samples were drawn from two sources: the first 160 participants of the ongoing ImmuneRACE study, and 1,200 or so subjects contributed by 6 global collaborators. The repertoires were released in a freely available public database intended as a resource for research on the immune response to SARS-CoV-2. Where available, HLA class I and class II types were obtained from metadata supplied by the sample provider rather than from assay-based typing. The dataset comprised deeply sampled blood TCRbeta repertoires from subjects exposed to, actively infected with, or recovered from COVID-19. The sample metadata nearly always contained a de-identified subject ID, COVID-19 status, age in years and sex. The material from the prospective study consisted of cDNA or gDNA derived from T cells, B-cell-depleted T cells, or PBMCs.

A remark on this clone: Its recognized antigen is unknown. It has no much larger one-base neighbor in the sample; base qualities were not kept.

Enrolling through a virtual design, the prospective study's participants ranged in age from roughly 18 to 90 years and lived across some 23 United States geographic areas. To assign participants to cohorts, the prospective study relied on clinical history that participants themselves reported in a screening survey and a study questionnaire. Exposed participants were defined as having been in contact with someone with a PCR-confirmed or clinician-diagnosed COVID-19 case within 2 weeks of study entry. Mobile phlebotomists in the prospective study collected whole blood, serum and a nasopharyngeal or oropharyngeal swab from every participant. Participants in the prospective study had the option to provide additional blood draws and questionnaires over a roughly 2-month period. Before DNA extraction, blood samples from the prospective study were shipped at room temperature or frozen. TCRbeta CDR3 regions were amplified from genomic DNA using the immunoSEQ Assay, a bias-controlled multiplex PCR. On the study's bioinformatics: Within the assay, amplification of reference gene primers was used to estimate how many nucleated cells each sample contained. Sequence reads were collapsed and filtered to measure the absolute abundance of every unique TCRbeta CDR3 rearrangement. For each sample, productive Simpson clonality was calculated as the square root of Simpson's diversity index over productive rearrangements. Held by TCRdb, this immuneACCESS table contains in-frame sequences only and omits some clones. Under half of the omission traces to an unresolved V gene where checked; the cause of the rest is unknown. The V and J calls and clone size were taken over from that table, and D and trimming were inferred from the DNA. This sample lists around 270,000 clones; over 75% were detected once. Around 3% of the sample comes from the top ten.

The full study reports these points: The amount of clinical and demographic metadata varied by source and participant and was provided uncurated.

Sequenced: PBMCs or T cells enriched from blood (not recorded which). The sequence was obtained from a woman aged 40 to 49 who had been exposed to COVID-19.

The nucleotides are TGTGCCAGCAGCCAGGACCCCCTAGCGGGGGGACTTTACGAGCAGTACTTC. This sequence encodes CASSQDPLAGGLYEQYF. The sequence joins TRBV3-1 (or the pseudogene TRBV3-2) to TRBJ2-7, with TRBD2 identical over 11 junction bases. The germline V gene (reference sequence) sets CDR1 to LGHDT and CDR2 to YNNKEL. The CDR3 has 17 amino acids, counting the end cysteine and phenylalanine. The kept DNA is CDR3 alone, 51 bases in frame from the first base. Clipping removes 3 bases from V and 4 bases from J, with 11 as the unmatched junction base count.